The clone carrying this TCR beta chain has a count of ten or more. The antigen is unknown. Each CDR3 protein gets one entry after TCRdb re-called the 5' RACE reads with MiXCR. The sample consists of under 650,000 distinct CDR3 sequences, roughly 18% of them appearing once. These data originate in a study of T-cell memory formation after mild COVID-19. The CDR3 length is 12 residues. V was clipped by 5 bases and J by 4 bases, with 8 bases between them. Study-wide results and limits: Researchers found some responding clones in pre-infection memory, a sign that cross-reactive memory joined. Mainly in CM and EM were contracting CD4+ clones; CD8+ were in EMRA. CD4/CD8 balance held among clones contracting day 15 to 85, and later expanders leaned CD4+.

The sequenced sample consisted of PBMCs or a T cell subset sorted from them (not recorded which). V gene TRBV12-3 or TRBV12-4 combines with J gene TRBJ2-5; tentatively, D is TRBD1 or TRBD2 (5 bases each). This sequence was found in an adult woman who had mild COVID-19 (a few samples of this study predate the infection). Cell type and time point are not known. The DNA for the CDR3 is TGTGCCAGCAGTCCGGGGCCAGAGACCCAGTACTTC. Translating gives CASSPGPETQYF.